This entry lists 9 T cell receptor beta chains sequenced from one sample in a study of shared T cell receptors in the human thymus. The assay was immunoSEQ multiplex PCR, and TCRdb's table has in-frame clones only and misses some. The sample holds over 650,000 clones, approximately 89% seen once. In addition, the sample was reused for a study of human thymus T cells.

The sample taken for sequencing was thymocytes. Receptors originate from a boy in the first two years of life with a congenital heart defect.

This chain uses TRBV19 with TRBJ1-5; 7 bases map to TRBD1. Germline CDR1 and CDR2: LNHDA and SQIVND (reference sequence). V gave up 5 bases and J gave up 2 bases; unmatched junction bases: 21. The CDR3 sequence is 20 residues long. The chain's CDR3 is CASSFGDKTGKFDCNQPQHF. The CDR3, as DNA: TGTGCCAGTAGTTTCGGGGATAAGACAGGGAAGTTCGATTGCAATCAGCCCCAGCATTTT.

The chain employs TRBV28 and TRBJ2-5; the match to TRBD1 covers 8 bases. After removal of 6 bases from V and 4 bases from J, the junction contained 7 bases not matched to a gene. Germline loops: CDR1 MDHEN, CDR2 SYDVKM. The CDR3 has 14 amino acids. CDR3 sequence: CASSKGQAIETQYF. As DNA, the CDR3 is TGTGCCAGCAGCAAGGGACAGGCCATAGAGACCCAGTACTTC.

The chain employs TRBV28 and TRBJ1-2; 10 nucleotides agree with TRBD1. With V trimmed by 2 bases and J by 7 bases, 1 base remained unmatched. CDR1 MDHEN and CDR2 SYDVKM come from the germline V gene. The CDR3 runs to 13 residues. In nucleotides, the CDR3 is TGTGCCAGCAGTTTAGGACAGGGGGGTGGCTACACCTTC. Its protein product is CASSLGQGGGYTF.

The chain employs TRBV10-1 and TRBJ2-5, with 7 nucleotides matching TRBD2. CDR1 WNHNN and CDR2 SYGVQD come from the germline V gene (reference sequence). The CDR3 loop spans 15 amino acids. V gave up 0 bases and J gave up 5 bases; unmatched junction bases: 6. The CDR3 DNA follows: TGCGCCAGCAGTGAGTCGGGCGGGAGCCCGGAGACCCAGTACTTC. This sequence encodes CASSESGGSPETQYF.

This clone has only a few counts. CDR3 amino acids: CASSLNLYEQYF. CDR3 in DNA: TGTGCCAGCAGTTTAAATCTCTACGAGCAGTACTTC. The V and J genes are TRBV28 and TRBJ2-7; D not certain. Germline V gives CDR1 MDHEN, CDR2 SYDVKM. The length of the CDR3 is 12 residues. V lost 2 bases and J lost 3, with 5 bases in between. The complete variable domain, with remaining parts taken from reference TRBV28 and TRBJ2-7, reads DVKVTQSSRYLVKRTGEKVFLECVQDMDHENMFWYRQDPGLGLRLIYFSYDVKMKEKGDIPEGYSVSREKKERFSLILESASTNQTSMYLCASSLNLYEQYFGPGTRLTVT.

The genes are TRBV28 and TRBJ2-3; weak D call: TRBD2 (7 bases). Germline V lookup: CDR1 MDHEN, CDR2 SYDVKM. Trimming removed 2 bases from V and 5 bases from J, with 17 bases in between. The CDR3 consists of 16 residues. The CDR3 nucleotides are TGTGCCAGCAGTTTAACCGGGACTACCAGGGGAGATACGCAGTATTTT. Amino acid sequence: CASSLTGTTRGDTQYF.

There are a few counts of this clone. The chain carries TRBV28 and TRBJ2-1, with 9 bases identical to TRBD1. The germline gives CDR1 MDHEN, CDR2 SYDVKM. The CDR3 runs to 16 residues. V shed 6 bases, J shed 5 bases, and the junction held 11 bases outside the gene matches. Written as DNA, the CDR3 is TGTGCCAGCAGCCCCCGACAGGGGGGGGACCACAATGAGCAGTTCTTC. It codes for CASSPRQGGDHNEQFF.

The chain's CDR3 is CASSARASTEAFF. CDR3 coding DNA: TGCGCCAGCAGCGCGAGGGCCAGCACTGAAGCTTTCTTT. J is TRBJ1-1 and V is TRBV5-1; D is undetermined. Germline CDR1 SGHRS, CDR2 YFSETQ. V lost 4 bases to trimming and J lost 4 bases, with 11 bases between them. This CDR3 has 13 residues.

The CDR3 protein is CASSFGHLNTEAFF. The CDR3 nucleotides read TGTGCCAGCAGTTTTGGACACCTGAACACTGAAGCTTTCTTT. This rearrangement joins TRBV27 to TRBJ1-1, with a possible D match to TRBD1 (5 bases). The CDR3 totals 14 residues. V was pared by 3 bases and J by 0 bases, with 8 bases between. Germline V gene lookup returns CDR1 MNHEY and CDR2 SMNVEV (reference sequence).